This passage covers 30 T cell receptor beta chains from one sample sequenced in a study of naive and memory T cell subsets. For blood and skin samples, reverse transcription used TCR alpha and beta constant primers. TCRdb reanalysed the UMI-ligation and nested PCR reads using MiXCR and keeps one entry per CDR3 protein. The repertoire has around 20,000 distinct CDR3 sequences, approximately 9.6% of them found once; the top ten carry nearly 7%. Regarding treatment: skin biopsy from PPD injection site in Mantoux-positive individual. Reverse transcription used DNase-treated unsorted total RNA, aiming for roughly 1 to 1000 ng. Here the sequenced sample was skin, taken from a tuberculin skin test site. Every receptor here comes from an adult in good health.

This clonotype was recorded at least ten times. The chain couples TRBV24-1 to TRBJ2-1, with 14 positions matching TRBD2. V trimming: 7 bases; J trimming: 9 bases; junction bases outside the gene matches: 4. CDR1 and CDR2 from the germline V gene are KGHDR and SFDVKD. The CDR3 is 14 amino acids. CDR3 sequence reads: CATRGTSGSIEQFF. The CDR3 DNA reads TGTGCCACCAGAGGGACTAGCGGGAGTATTGAGCAGTTCTTC.

The rearrangement uses TRBV27 and TRBJ1-6; 7 nucleotides match TRBD1. The CDR3 length is 16 residues. Trimming took 2 bases from V and 2 from J; bases not matched to a gene: 3. CDR1 and CDR2 from the germline V gene are MNHEY and SMNVEV (reference sequence). The CDR3 region is CASSLGTAAYNSPLHF. Written as DNA, the CDR3 is TGTGCCAGCAGTTTAGGGACAGCAGCCTATAATTCACCCCTCCACTTT.

This clonotype was seen repeatedly, ten times or more. This chain links TRBV11-3 with TRBJ2-7; D is uncertain. Trimming removed 4 bases from V and 6 bases from J, with 10 bases in between. The CDR3 totals 12 residues. In germline, CDR1 is SGHNT, CDR2 YENEEA. The CDR3 is CASSSGLREQYF. The CDR3 region has the DNA TGTGCCAGCAGCTCAGGCCTCCGCGAGCAGTACTTC.

The chain is built from TRBV5-1 and TRBJ1-1; TRBD1 aligns across 7 bases. V trimming: 3 bases; J trimming: 1 base; junction bases outside the gene matches: 3. CDR3 size: 14 residues. Looked up from germline, CDR1 is SGHRS and CDR2 is YFSETQ. The chain's CDR3 is CASSWDRANTEAFF. In nucleotides, the CDR3 is TGCGCCAGCAGCTGGGACAGAGCGAACACTGAAGCTTTCTTT.

This clonotype was found a few times. The chain combines TRBV5-1 with TRBJ2-1; D not certain. Trimming pared 2 bases from V and 7 bases from J, leaving 13 bases between. CDR1 is SGHRS and CDR2 is YFSETQ in the germline V gene. The CDR3 has 14 amino acids. CDR3 sequence reads: CASSFGGLGNEQFF. The DNA for the CDR3 is TGCGCCAGCAGCTTTGGCGGCCTGGGTAATGAGCAGTTCTTC.

This clonotype is medium-sized (0.01 to 0.1%) in the sample. This chain uses TRBV12-5 with TRBJ2-5; D uncertain. CDR3 length: 11 residues. Trimming took off 6 bases at V and 5 bases at J, with 7 bases between the two ends. In germline, CDR1 is LGHNT, CDR2 FRNRAP. CDR3 DNA sequence: TGTGCTAGTGGATCCAAGGAGACCCAGTACTTC. Translated: CASGSKETQYF.

In its sample, this clonotype was seen many times. The V gene is TRBV5-1, the J gene TRBJ2-7; 7 nucleotides align to TRBD1. V lost 0 bases, J lost 0 bases, and 9 bases stayed unmatched. CDR3 length: 17 residues. Germline-derived CDR1 and CDR2 are SGHRS and YFSETQ. CDR3 protein: CASSLAGTGVSSYEQYF. CDR3 DNA sequence: TGCGCCAGCAGCTTGGCGGGAACAGGGGTGAGCTCCTACGAGCAGTACTTC.

This clonotype was seen ten or more times. This chain uses TRBV7-9 with TRBJ2-5; D is unresolved. CDR3 length: 11 residues. Trimming took 1 base from V and 5 from J, leaving 2 bases between them. CDR1 and CDR2 from the germline V gene are SEHNR and FQNEAQ (reference sequence). CDR3 sequence (DNA): TGTGCCAGCAGCTTAGTGGAGACCCAGTACTTC. It translates to CASSLVETQYF.

This clonotype was counted many times. This chain connects TRBV6-5 to TRBJ1-1; a weak D match, TRBD1 (6 bases). Germline-derived CDR1 and CDR2 are MNHEY and SVGAGI. The CDR3 loop spans 15 amino acids. The V gene lost 0 bases and the J gene lost 5 bases, with 13 bases spanning the gap. The CDR3, as DNA: TGTGCCAGCAGTTACTCTTTAGGGGGGAGTACTGAAGCTTTCTTT. Translated: CASSYSLGGSTEAFF.

This clonotype was seen at least ten times. As DNA, the CDR3 is TGCGCCAGCAGCTCGCTCATGGATAGCGGGAACCAAGAGACCCAGTACTTC. As protein: CASSSLMDSGNQETQYF. The chain combines TRBV5-1 with TRBJ2-5; 8 bases map to TRBD2. Per germline, CDR1 SGHRS and CDR2 YFSETQ. The junction had 10 bases not matched to a gene; V was cut back by 3 bases and J by 0 bases. This CDR3 spans 17 amino acids. The variable domain in full, completed from reference TRBV5-1 and TRBJ2-5, reads KAGVTQTPRYLIKTRGQQVTLSCSPISGHRSVSWYQQTPGQGLQFLFEYFSETQRNKGNFPGRFSGRQFSNSRSEMNVSTLELGDSALYLCASSSLMDSGNQETQYFGPGTRLLVL.

This clonotype has at least ten counts. The chain recombines TRBV12-3 or TRBV12-4 with TRBJ1-2; no clear D. There are 13 residues in the CDR3. Trimming left V 1 base short and J 7 bases short, with 10 bases between. CDR3 DNA: TGTGCCAGCAGTTTAGGGCCCTCGAGTGGCTACACCTTC. Protein: CASSLGPSSGYTF.

This clonotype is medium-sized (0.01 to 0.1%) within its sample. The chain has TRBV20-1 and TRBJ2-7; D is ambiguous. The CDR3 is 14 residues long. Per the germline V gene, CDR1 is DFQATT and CDR2 is SNEGSKA (reference sequence). V shed 6 bases and J shed 4 bases, with 19 bases lying between them. The CDR3 DNA sequence: TGCAGTGCCCCGAATCGAGAGGCTCCGTACGAGCAGTACTTC. Translation gives CSAPNREAPYEQYF.

This clonotype has a count of ten or more. The genes are TRBV6-1 and TRBJ1-2; 8 bases map to TRBD1. The trim removed 6 bases at V and 6 bases at J, leaving 9 bases unmatched. The CDR3 runs 14 residues. Per the germline V gene, CDR1 is MNHNS and CDR2 is SASEGT. DNA of the CDR3: TGTGCCAGCAGCGGCAGGAGACAGGGGAATGGCTACACCTTC. Amino acids: CASSGRRQGNGYTF.

Sample share makes this clonotype medium-sized (0.01 to 0.1%). CDR3 loop: CASSLSIGTSYNEQFF. The DNA of the CDR3 is TGTGCCAGCAGCTTATCTATCGGAACCTCCTACAATGAGCAGTTCTTC. The J gene is TRBJ2-1, the V gene TRBV11-2; D remains unclear. Germline loops: CDR1 SGHAT, CDR2 FQNNGV. Deletions cut 2 bases from V and 0 bases from J, with 11 bases between. The CDR3 covers 16 residues.

There are a few counts of this clonotype. The chain recombines TRBV29-1 with TRBJ1-2; TRBD1 matches at 7 bases. V lost 7 bases to trimming and J lost 4 bases; unmatched junction nucleotides: 9. The germline V gene encodes CDR1 SQVTM and CDR2 ANQGSEA. The CDR3 length is 13 residues. CDR3 DNA: TGCAGCGCGAACAGGGGATGGGGCTATGGCTACACCTTC. Its protein is CSANRGWGYGYTF.

This clonotype occurred many times. J is TRBJ2-5 and V is TRBV5-4; D is perhaps TRBD2 (6 bases). The CDR3 is 13 residues long. CDR1 is SGHNT and CDR2 is YYREEE in the germline V gene (reference sequence). The V gene lost 2 bases and the J gene lost 4 bases, with 9 bases spanning the gap. This chain's CDR3 is CASSLPGVETQYF. The CDR3 DNA reads TGTGCCAGCAGCTTACCGGGAGTAGAGACCCAGTACTTC.

This clonotype is medium-sized within its sample. This chain uses TRBV10-2 with TRBJ2-7; TRBD2 matches at 7 bases. V gave up 4 bases and J gave up 3 bases; unmatched junction bases: 12. Germline V gene lookup returns CDR1 WSHSY and CDR2 SAAADI. There are 16 residues in the CDR3. The CDR3 reads CASSVHPAGLLYEQYF. CDR3 DNA: TGCGCCAGCAGTGTCCACCCAGCGGGATTGCTCTACGAGCAGTACTTC.

The rearrangement links TRBV6-6 to TRBJ1-5; D is ambiguous. The germline V gene encodes CDR1 MNHNY and CDR2 SVGAGI (reference sequence). The V and J ends lost 6 bases and 1 base respectively, with 10 bases between them. This CDR3 contains 14 residues. The CDR3 DNA reads as TGTGCCAGCAGGGCGGGCCTGAGCAATCAGCCCCAGCATTTT. Its protein product is CASRAGLSNQPQHF.

This clonotype is medium-sized by share. This sequence joins TRBV4-1 and TRBJ2-3; D uncertain. CDR3 length: 16 residues. Germline loops: CDR1 MGHRA, CDR2 YSYEKL. V lost 1 base and J lost 3, with 14 bases in between. The CDR3 reads CASSQVDLGFTDTQYF. Written as DNA, the CDR3 is TGCGCCAGCAGCCAAGTCGATCTAGGGTTTACAGATACGCAGTATTTT.

This clonotype showed up many times. This sequence joins TRBV29-1 and TRBJ2-1; a weak D match, TRBD2 (6 bases). Trimming took off 5 bases at V and 8 bases at J, with 16 bases between the two ends. The CDR3 consists of 13 residues. Germline V gene data show CDR1 as SQVTM and CDR2 as ANQGSEA. The CDR3 loop reads CSVRELWGDEQFF. CDR3 nucleotide sequence: TGCAGCGTTCGGGAGCTTTGGGGGGATGAGCAGTTCTTC.

By proportion, this clonotype is medium-sized. The chain employs TRBV27 and TRBJ2-1; D not certain. Trimming removed 2 bases from V and 6 bases from J, with 14 bases in between. The CDR3 covers 15 residues. Germline loops: CDR1 MNHEY, CDR2 SMNVEV (reference sequence). CDR3 sequence reads: CASSLSRPGINEQFF. The CDR3 DNA sequence: TGTGCCAGCAGTTTAAGTCGGCCAGGTATCAATGAGCAGTTCTTC.

This clonotype was seen ten or more times. The J gene is TRBJ1-5, the V gene TRBV12-3 or TRBV12-4; D may be TRBD1 (5 bases). The CDR3 sequence is 16 residues long. Trimming removed 5 bases from V and 2 bases from J, with 16 bases in between. Here the CDR3 DNA reads TGTGCCAGCAGTCACAGGTCGATGGTGGGCAATCAGCCCCAGCATTTT. Protein: CASSHRSMVGNQPQHF.

There are a few counts of this clonotype. The chain links TRBV10-1 to TRBJ2-3; 9 nucleotides agree with TRBD2. Germline CDR1 WNHNN, CDR2 SYGVQD (reference sequence). V was pared by 8 bases and J by 0 bases, with 3 bases of the junction left unmatched. There are 14 residues in the CDR3. The CDR3 DNA follows: TGCGCCAGCTCTGCGGGGGGGAGCACAGATACGCAGTATTTT. Amino acid sequence: CASSAGGSTDTQYF.

This clonotype is labeled medium-sized. This chain joins TRBV10-3 and TRBJ2-2, with D unclear. Germline CDR1 reads ENHRY; CDR2 reads SYGVKD. This CDR3 comprises 12 residues. Between the trimmed V and J ends, which lost 0 bases and 6 bases, there was a span of 2 bases. CDR3 residues: CAISESPGELFF. DNA for the CDR3: TGTGCCATCAGTGAGTCCCCCGGGGAGCTGTTTTTT.

The rearrangement links TRBV10-3 to TRBJ1-2; no firm D call. CDR3 length: 13 residues. The V and J ends lost 10 bases and 4 bases respectively, with 16 bases between them. Looked up from germline, CDR1 is ENHRY and CDR2 is SYGVKD. CDR3 loop: CATQRKGSYGYTF. The CDR3 nucleotides read TGTGCCACCCAGAGAAAAGGGTCCTATGGCTACACCTTC.

With respect to this clonotype: This may arise from a read error, as a much more abundant clone is one base away. The genes are TRBV10-2 and TRBJ1-2; TRBD1 is a possible D gene (5 bases). Germline CDR1 WSHSY, CDR2 SAAADI. CDR3 length equals 15 residues. CDR3 nucleotides: TGCGCCAGCAGTGAATGGGGCGGAACTAACTATGGCGACACCTTC. It translates to CASSEWGGTNYGDTF.

The chain combines TRBV10-3 with TRBJ2-1; D unclear. CDR3 size: 11 residues. The V gene lost 7 bases and the J gene lost 6 bases, with 7 bases spanning the gap. Germline CDR1 reads ENHRY; CDR2 reads SYGVKD. CDR3 sequence (DNA): TGTGCCATCACTTCCAGCAATGAGCAGTTCTTC. Amino acid sequence: CAITSSNEQFF.

By share, this clonotype counts as medium-sized (0.01 to 0.1%). The V call is TRBV7-3, the J call TRBJ2-7; 9 positions agree with TRBD1. Germline-derived CDR1 and CDR2 are SGHTA and FQGTGA. The CDR3 length is 17 residues. Losses at the gene ends were 5 bases for V and 3 bases for J; bases not matched to a gene: 14. The CDR3 sequence is CASSPKGGGTGHYEQYF. In DNA form, the CDR3 reads TGTGCCAGCAGCCCTAAGGGAGGCGGGACAGGGCACTACGAGCAGTACTTC.

Many counts were recorded for this clonotype. The rearrangement uses TRBV28 and TRBJ1-6; perhaps TRBD1 as D (5 bases). The CDR3 extends over 15 amino acids. Germline V gene sequence: CDR1 MDHEN, CDR2 SYDVKM. V was shortened by 5 bases and J by 6 bases, with 14 bases between the two germline ends. As DNA, the CDR3 is TGTGCCAGCAGTCAACAGACAGAGATTAATTCACCCCTCCACTTT. Translation gives CASSQQTEINSPLHF.

Many counts were recorded for this clonotype. V is TRBV9 and J is TRBJ2-3; 7 bases fit TRBD2. The CDR3 has 17 residues. Germline values: CDR1 SGDLS, CDR2 YYNGEE. J was trimmed by 2 bases and V by 3 bases; bases with no gene match: 12. The CDR3 coding sequence is TGTGCCAGCAGCGACCCCTTCGGGCTAGCGGACACAGATACGCAGTATTTT. As protein: CASSDPFGLADTDTQYF.